The clone carrying this T cell receptor (beta chain) was picked up a small number of times. Its antigen is undetermined. TCR cDNA was made by 5'RACE template switching, adding a universal primer site and UMIs. TCRdb passed the 5' RACE reads through MiXCR, listing each CDR3 protein once. Of about 580,000 distinct CDR3 sequences in the sample, approximately 16% were seen once. The sample comes from a study of T cells after yellow fever vaccination. Overall study context: In the case of low-cell-number fractions, SMART-Seq v4 Ultra Low Input was used for preparation.

Per the germline V gene, CDR1 is LNHDA and CDR2 is SQIVND (reference sequence). The CDR3 contains 14 residues. Trimming removed 5 bases from V and 2 bases from J, with 13 bases in between. Whole-study results and caveats: Re-detected after boosting: most primary clones, almost 98% of CD4 and 80% to 90% of CD8.

V gene TRBV19 combines with J gene TRBJ2-7, with D maybe TRBD1 (5 bases). Specimen: PBMCs, collected 5 to 6 days after the first yellow fever vaccination. This receptor was identified in a man aged 18 to 30 who received the YFV17D yellow fever vaccine. The CDR3: CASSGTGNPYEQYF. CDR3 DNA sequence: TGTGCCAGTAGTGGAACAGGTAATCCCTACGAGCAGTACTTC.